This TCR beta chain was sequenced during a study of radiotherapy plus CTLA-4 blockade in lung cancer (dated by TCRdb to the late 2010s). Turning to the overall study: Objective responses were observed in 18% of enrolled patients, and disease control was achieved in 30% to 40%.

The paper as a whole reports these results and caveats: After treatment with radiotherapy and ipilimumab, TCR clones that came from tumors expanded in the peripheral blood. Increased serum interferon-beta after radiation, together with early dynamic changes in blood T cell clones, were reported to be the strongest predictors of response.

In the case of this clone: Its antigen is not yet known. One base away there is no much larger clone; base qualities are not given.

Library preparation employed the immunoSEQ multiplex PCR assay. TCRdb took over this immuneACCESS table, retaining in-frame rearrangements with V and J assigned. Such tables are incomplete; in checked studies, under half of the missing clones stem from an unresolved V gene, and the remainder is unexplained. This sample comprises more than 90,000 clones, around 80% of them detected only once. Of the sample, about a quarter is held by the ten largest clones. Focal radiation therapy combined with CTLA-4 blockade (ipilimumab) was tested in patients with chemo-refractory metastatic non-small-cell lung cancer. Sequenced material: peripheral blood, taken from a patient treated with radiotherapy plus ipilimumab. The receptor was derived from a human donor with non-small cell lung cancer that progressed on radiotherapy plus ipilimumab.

The bases are TGTGCCAGCAGCTTGAGGGGGAGTGGTTCCTACGAGCAGTACTTC. This gives the protein CASSLRGSGSYEQYF. Recombination linked TRBV5-4 to TRBJ2-7, and TRBD1 may be the D gene, going by 6 matching bases. Based on the germline V gene (reference sequence), the CDR1 and CDR2 sequences are SGHNT and YYREEE. Taken from cysteine to phenylalanine, the CDR3 has 15 residues. CDR3 DNA is the only sequence kept; it has 45 bases, read in frame from the first base. V and J lose 1 base and 1 base, and a span of 12 bases separates them.